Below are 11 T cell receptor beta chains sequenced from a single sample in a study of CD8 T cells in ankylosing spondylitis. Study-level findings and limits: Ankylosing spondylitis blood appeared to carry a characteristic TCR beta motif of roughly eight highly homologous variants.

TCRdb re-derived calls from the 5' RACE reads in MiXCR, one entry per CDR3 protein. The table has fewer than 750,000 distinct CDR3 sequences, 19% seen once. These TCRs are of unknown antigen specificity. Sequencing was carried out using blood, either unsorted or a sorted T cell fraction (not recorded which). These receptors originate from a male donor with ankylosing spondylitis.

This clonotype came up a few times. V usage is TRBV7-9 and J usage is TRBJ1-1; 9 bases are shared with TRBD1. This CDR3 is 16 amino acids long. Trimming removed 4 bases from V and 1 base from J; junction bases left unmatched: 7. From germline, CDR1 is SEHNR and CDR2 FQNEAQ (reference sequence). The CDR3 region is CASSSIWDRENTEAFF. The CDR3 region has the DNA TGTGCCAGCAGCTCGATCTGGGACAGGGAGAACACTGAAGCTTTCTTT.

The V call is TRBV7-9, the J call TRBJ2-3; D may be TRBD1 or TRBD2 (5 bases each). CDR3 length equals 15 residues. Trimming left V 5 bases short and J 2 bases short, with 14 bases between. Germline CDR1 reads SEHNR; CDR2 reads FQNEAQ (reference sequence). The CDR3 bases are TGTGCCAGCAGCACCCAGGGACCGGCCACAGATACGCAGTATTTT. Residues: CASSTQGPATDTQYF.

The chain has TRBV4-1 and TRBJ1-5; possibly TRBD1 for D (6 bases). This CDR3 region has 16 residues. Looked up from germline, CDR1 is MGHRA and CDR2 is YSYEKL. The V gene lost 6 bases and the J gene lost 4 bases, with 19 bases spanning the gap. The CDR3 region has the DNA TGCGCCAGCAGTCCCGTGGCAGGGGTATGGAATCAGCCCCAGCATTTT. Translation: CASSPVAGVWNQPQHF.

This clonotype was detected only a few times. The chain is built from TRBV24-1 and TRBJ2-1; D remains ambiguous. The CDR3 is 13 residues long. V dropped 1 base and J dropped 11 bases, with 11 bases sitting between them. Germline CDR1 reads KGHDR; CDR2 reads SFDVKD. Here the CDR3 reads CATSDFEFPQQFF. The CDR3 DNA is TGTGCCACCAGTGATTTCGAGTTTCCACAGCAGTTCTTC.

The CDR3 sequence: CSAQRLERGVASTDTQYF. DNA for the CDR3: TGCAGTGCCCAACGATTGGAGCGGGGGGTTGCTAGCACAGATACGCAGTATTTT. The chain links TRBV20-1 to TRBJ2-3, with TRBD2 matching over 9 bases. Losses at the gene ends were 6 bases for V and 0 bases for J; bases not matched to a gene: 16. The germline gives CDR1 DFQATT, CDR2 SNEGSKA (reference sequence). CDR3 size: 18 residues.

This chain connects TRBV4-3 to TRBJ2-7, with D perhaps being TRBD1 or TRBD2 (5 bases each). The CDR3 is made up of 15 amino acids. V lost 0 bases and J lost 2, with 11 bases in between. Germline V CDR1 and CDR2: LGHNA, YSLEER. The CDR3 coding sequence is TGCGCCAGCAGCCAAGATTTCGGGGCTCCCTACGAGCAGTACTTC. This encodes CASSQDFGAPYEQYF.

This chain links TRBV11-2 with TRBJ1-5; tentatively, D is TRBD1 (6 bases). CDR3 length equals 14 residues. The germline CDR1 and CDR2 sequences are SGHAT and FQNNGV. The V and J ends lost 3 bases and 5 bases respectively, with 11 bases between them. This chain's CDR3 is CASSLAGTHQPQHF. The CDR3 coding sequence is TGTGCCAGCAGCTTGGCGGGGACACATCAGCCCCAGCATTTT.

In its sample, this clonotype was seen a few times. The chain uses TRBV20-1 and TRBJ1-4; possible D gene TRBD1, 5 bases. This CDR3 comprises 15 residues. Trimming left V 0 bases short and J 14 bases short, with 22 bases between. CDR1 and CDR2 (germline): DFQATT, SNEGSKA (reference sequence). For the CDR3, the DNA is TGCAGTGCTAGAGATCTGAGGCAGGGACGGGGTTTTCTGTTTTTT. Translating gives CSARDLRQGRGFLFF.

The DNA of the CDR3 is TGCGCCAGCAGCCCCCGGACAGCGCAGAACACTGAAGCTTTCTTT. Its translation is CASSPRTAQNTEAFF. The chain carries TRBV5-1 and TRBJ1-1, with a possible D match to TRBD1 (6 bases). Trimming cost V 4 bases and J 1 base, with 14 bases left between them. Germline V gene lookup returns CDR1 SGHRS and CDR2 YFSETQ. The length of the CDR3 is 15 residues.

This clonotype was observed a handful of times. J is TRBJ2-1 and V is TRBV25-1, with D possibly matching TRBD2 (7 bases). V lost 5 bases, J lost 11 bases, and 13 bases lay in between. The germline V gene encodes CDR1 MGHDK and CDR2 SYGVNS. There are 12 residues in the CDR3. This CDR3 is CASSFGGRKQFF. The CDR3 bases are TGTGCCAGCAGTTTCGGGGGGCGTAAGCAGTTCTTC.

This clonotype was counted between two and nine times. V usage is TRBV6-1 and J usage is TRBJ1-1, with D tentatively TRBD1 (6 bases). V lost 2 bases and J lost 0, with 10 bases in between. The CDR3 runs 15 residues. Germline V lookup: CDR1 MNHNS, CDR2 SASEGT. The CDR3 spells CASSEMGGLNTEAFF. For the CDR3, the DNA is TGTGCCAGCAGTGAAATGGGGGGGCTGAACACTGAAGCTTTCTTT.